The source of this T cell receptor beta chain is a study of blood T cell repertoires in COVID-19. Study background: There were acute and convalescent COVID-19 samples, and they came from the United States, Italy and Spain. In each case, the material was cDNA or gDNA derived from T cells, B-cell-depleted T cells, or PBMCs.

As processed by the authors: Amplification with reference gene primers provided the estimates of nucleated cell counts. The repertoire was sequenced with immunoSEQ multiplex PCR; TCRdb's copy has only in-frame clones and lacks some. Clone size and the V and J calls come from that table; the DNA yielded D and trimming. Of around 70,000 clones detected, around 82% appear once; the ten largest clones hold more than 6.5%. The germline gives CDR1 SEHNR, CDR2 FQNEAQ (reference sequence). V was shortened by 4 bases and J by 9 bases, with 19 bases between the two germline ends. The CDR3 consists of 16 residues.

V gene TRBV7-9 combines with J gene TRBJ1-6, with D perhaps TRBD1 (6 bases). Sequencing used peripheral blood. The receptor comes from a man in his 60s with acute or convalescent COVID-19. The CDR3 spells CASSSDGGGHGSPLHF. The CDR3 nucleotides are TGTGCCAGCAGCTCCGACGGGGGGGGACATGGTTCACCCCTCCACTTT.